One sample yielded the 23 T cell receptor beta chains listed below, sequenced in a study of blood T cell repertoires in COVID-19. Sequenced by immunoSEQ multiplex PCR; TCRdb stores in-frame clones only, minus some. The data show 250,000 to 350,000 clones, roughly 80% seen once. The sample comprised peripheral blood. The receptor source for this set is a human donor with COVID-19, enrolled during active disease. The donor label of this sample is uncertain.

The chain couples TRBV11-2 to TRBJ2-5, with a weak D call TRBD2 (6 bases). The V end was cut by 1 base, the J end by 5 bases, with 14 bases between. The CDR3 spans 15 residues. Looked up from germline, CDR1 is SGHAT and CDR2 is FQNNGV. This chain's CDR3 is CASSLVGAEGETQYF. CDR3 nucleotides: TGTGCCAGCAGCTTAGTAGGAGCGGAGGGGGAGACCCAGTACTTC. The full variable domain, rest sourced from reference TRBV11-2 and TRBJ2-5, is EAGVAQSPRYKIIEKRQSVAFWCNPISGHATLYWYQQILGQGPKLLIQFQNNGVVDDSQLPKDRFSAERLKGVDSTLKIQPAKLEDSAVYLCASSLVGAEGETQYFGPGTRLLVL.

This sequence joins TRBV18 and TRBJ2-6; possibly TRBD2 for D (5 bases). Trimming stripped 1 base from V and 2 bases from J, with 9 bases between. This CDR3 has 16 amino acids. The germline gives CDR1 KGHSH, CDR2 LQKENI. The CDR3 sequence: CASSPRSGTGANVLTF. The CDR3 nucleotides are TGTGCCAGCTCACCACGGTCCGGGACTGGGGCCAACGTCCTGACTTTC.

For the CDR3, the DNA is TGTGCCAGCAGCTTATTACAGCTAGCGTACACCGGGGAGCTGTTTTTT. Protein: CASSLLQLAYTGELFF. The chain has TRBV7-2 and TRBJ2-2, with D possibly matching TRBD2 (6 bases). The CDR3 extends over 16 amino acids. Germline V gives CDR1 SGHTA, CDR2 FQGNSA. V was trimmed by 2 bases and J by 3 bases, leaving 13 bases between them.

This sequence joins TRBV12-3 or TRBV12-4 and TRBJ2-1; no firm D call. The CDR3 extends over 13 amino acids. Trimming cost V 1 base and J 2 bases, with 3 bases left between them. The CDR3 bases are TGTGCCAGCAGTTTAGGGCCCTACAATGAGCAGTTCTTC. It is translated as CASSLGPYNEQFF.

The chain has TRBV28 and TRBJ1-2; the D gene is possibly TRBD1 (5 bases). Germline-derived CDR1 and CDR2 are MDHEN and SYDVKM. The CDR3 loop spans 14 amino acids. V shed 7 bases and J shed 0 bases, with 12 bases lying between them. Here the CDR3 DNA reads TGTGCCAGCAAATCACCAGGGTCTAACTATGGCTACACCTTC. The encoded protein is CASKSPGSNYGYTF.

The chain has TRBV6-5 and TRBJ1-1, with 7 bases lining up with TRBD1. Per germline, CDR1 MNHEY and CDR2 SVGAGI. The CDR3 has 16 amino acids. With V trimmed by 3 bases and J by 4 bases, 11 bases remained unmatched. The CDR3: CASSYSPPGQSTEAFF. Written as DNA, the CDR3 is TGTGCCAGCAGTTATTCACCTCCGGGACAGAGCACTGAAGCTTTCTTT.

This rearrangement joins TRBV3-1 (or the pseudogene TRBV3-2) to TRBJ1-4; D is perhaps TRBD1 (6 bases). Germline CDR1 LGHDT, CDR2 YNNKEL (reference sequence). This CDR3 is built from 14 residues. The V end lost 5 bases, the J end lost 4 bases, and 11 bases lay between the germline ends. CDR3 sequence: CASSWRQVNEKLFF. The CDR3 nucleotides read TGTGCCAGCAGCTGGAGACAGGTTAATGAAAAACTGTTTTTT.

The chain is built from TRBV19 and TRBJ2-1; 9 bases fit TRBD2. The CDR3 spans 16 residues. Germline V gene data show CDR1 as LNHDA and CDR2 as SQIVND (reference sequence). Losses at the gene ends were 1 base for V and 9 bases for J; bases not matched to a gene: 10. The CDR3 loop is CASSIGDSGRGSEQFF. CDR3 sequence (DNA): TGTGCCAGTAGTATAGGTGATAGCGGGAGAGGCAGTGAGCAGTTCTTC.

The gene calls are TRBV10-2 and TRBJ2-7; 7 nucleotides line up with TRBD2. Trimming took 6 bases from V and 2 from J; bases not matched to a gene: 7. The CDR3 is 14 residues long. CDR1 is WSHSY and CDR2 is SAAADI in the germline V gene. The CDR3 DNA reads TGCGCCAGCAGCCCTAGGGCGGGGGCCTACGAGCAGTACTTC. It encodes CASSPRAGAYEQYF.

CDR3 bases: TGTGCCAGCAGCTTGGCCCGGCAGGGGGCCAAAAACATTCAGTACTTC. Its translation is CASSLARQGAKNIQYF. V and J are TRBV5-4 and TRBJ2-4, with D possibly being TRBD1 (6 bases). V was pared by 0 bases and J by 1 base, with 11 bases between. The CDR3 sequence is 16 residues long. Germline V CDR1 and CDR2: SGHNT, YYREEE (reference sequence).

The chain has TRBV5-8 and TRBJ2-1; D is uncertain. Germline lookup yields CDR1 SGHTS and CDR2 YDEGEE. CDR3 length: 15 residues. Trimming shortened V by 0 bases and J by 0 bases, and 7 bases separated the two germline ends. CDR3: CASSLGHSSYNEQFF. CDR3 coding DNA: TGTGCCAGCAGCTTGGGACACAGCTCCTACAATGAGCAGTTCTTC.

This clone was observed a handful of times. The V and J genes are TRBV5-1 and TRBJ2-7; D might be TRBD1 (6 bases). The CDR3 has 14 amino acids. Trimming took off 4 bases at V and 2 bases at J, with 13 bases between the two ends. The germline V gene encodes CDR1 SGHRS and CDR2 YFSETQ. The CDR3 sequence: CASSPGQNPYEQYF. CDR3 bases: TGCGCCAGCAGCCCGGGACAAAATCCCTACGAGCAGTACTTC.

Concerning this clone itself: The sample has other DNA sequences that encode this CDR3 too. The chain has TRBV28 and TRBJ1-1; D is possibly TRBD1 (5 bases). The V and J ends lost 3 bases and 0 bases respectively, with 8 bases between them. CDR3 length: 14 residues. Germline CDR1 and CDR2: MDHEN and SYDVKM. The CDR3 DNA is TGTGCCAGCAGTTTGCAGGGCATGAACACTGAAGCTTTCTTT. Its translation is CASSLQGMNTEAFF. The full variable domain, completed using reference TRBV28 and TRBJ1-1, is DVKVTQSSRYLVKRTGEKVFLECVQDMDHENMFWYRQDPGLGLRLIYFSYDVKMKEKGDIPEGYSVSREKKERFSLILESASTNQTSMYLCASSLQGMNTEAFFGQGTRLTVV.

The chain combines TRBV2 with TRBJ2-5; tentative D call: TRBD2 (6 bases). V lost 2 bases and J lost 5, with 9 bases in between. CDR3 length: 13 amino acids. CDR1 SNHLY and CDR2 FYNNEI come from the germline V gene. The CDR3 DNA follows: TGTGCCAGCAGTGAAATGGGGAGGGAGACCCAGTACTTC. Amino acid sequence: CASSEMGRETQYF.

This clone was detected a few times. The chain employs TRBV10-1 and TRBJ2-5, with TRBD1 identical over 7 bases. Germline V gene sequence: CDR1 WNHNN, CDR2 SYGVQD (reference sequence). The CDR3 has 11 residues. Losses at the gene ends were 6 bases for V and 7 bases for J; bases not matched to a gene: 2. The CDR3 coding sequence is TGCGCCAGCAGGTCAGGGGGGACCCAGTACTTC. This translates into CASRSGGTQYF.

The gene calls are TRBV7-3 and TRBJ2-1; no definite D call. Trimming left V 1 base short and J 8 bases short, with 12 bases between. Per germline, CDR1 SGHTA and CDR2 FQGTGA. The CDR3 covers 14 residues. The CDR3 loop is CASSLIGQIDEQFF. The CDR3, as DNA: TGTGCCAGCAGCTTAATTGGCCAAATCGATGAGCAGTTCTTC.

CDR3 DNA: TGTGCCTTTAGGGGGAGCGCCGATACGCAGTATTTT. This sequence encodes CAFRGSADTQYF. This rearrangement joins TRBV30 to TRBJ2-3; a weak D match, TRBD1 (6 bases). This CDR3 is built from 12 residues. CDR1 and CDR2 (germline): GTSNPN, SVGIG (reference sequence). Trimming shortened V by 7 bases and J by 6 bases, and 14 bases separated the two germline ends.

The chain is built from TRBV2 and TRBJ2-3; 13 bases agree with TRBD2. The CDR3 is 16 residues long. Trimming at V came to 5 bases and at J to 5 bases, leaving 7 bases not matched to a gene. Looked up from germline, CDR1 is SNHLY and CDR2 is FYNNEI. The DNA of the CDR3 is TGTGCCAGCAGTCCAACTAGCGGGAGGGCCAGAGATACGCAGTATTTT. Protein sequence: CASSPTSGRARDTQYF.

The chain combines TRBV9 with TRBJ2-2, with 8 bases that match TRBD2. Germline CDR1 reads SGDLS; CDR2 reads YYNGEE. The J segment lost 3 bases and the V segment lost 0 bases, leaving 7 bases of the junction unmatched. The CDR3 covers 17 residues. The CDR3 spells CASSVAPGGEHTGELFF. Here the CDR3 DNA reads TGTGCCAGCAGCGTAGCTCCGGGAGGGGAGCACACCGGGGAGCTGTTTTTT. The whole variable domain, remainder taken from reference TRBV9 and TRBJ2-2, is DSGVTQTPKHLITATGQRVTLRCSPRSGDLSVYWYQQSLDQGLQFLIQYYNGEERAKGNILERFSAQQFPDLHSELNLSSLELGDSALYFCASSVAPGGEHTGELFFGEGSRLTVL.

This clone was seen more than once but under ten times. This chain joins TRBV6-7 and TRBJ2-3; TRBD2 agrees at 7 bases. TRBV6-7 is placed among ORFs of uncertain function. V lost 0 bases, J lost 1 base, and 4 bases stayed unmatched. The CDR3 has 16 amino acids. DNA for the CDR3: TGTGCCAGCAGTTACTCACTAGCGACCCGCACAGATACGCAGTATTTT. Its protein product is CASSYSLATRTDTQYF.

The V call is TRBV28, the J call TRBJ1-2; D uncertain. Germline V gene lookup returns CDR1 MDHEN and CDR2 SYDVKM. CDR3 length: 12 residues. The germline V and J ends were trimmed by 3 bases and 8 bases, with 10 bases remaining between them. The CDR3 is CASSFEDMGYTF. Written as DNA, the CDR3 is TGTGCCAGCAGTTTTGAGGATATGGGCTACACCTTC.

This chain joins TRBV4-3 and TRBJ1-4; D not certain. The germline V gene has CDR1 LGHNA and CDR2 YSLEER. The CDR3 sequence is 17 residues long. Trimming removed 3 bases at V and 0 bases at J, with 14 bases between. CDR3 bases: TGCGCCAGCAGCCACCCAGGAACATCTGCAACTAATGAAAAACTGTTTTTT. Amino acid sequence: CASSHPGTSATNEKLFF.

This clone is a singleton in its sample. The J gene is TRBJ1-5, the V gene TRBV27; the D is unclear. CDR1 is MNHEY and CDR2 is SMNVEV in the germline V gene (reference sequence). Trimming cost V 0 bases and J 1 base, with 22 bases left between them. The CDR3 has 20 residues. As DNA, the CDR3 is TGTGCCAGCAGTTTATCTTGGGCCCCAGGCCCGCTTGAGAGCAATCAGCCCCAGCATTTT. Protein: CASSLSWAPGPLESNQPQHF.